The clone carrying this TCR beta chain was picked up many times. The antigen is undetermined. Amplification yielded TCR beta CDR3 regions, with RNA transcripts as the source. When the TCR CDR3 underwent first-round RT-PCR, the HTBI primer set was used. In TCRdb, the multiplex PCR reads were re-called with MiXCR into one record per CDR3 protein. The data hold a few hundred thousand distinct CDR3 sequences, with 15% observed a single time. Germline V gene data show CDR1 as SGHAT and CDR2 as FQNNGV. With 2 bases clipped from V and 0 bases from J, the junction kept 14 bases outside the gene matches. The CDR3 loop spans 19 amino acids. The record originates from a study of T cells in Graves' hyperthyroidism and ophthalmopathy. A lack of ophthalmopathy progression within 18 months defined stable Graves' hyperthyroidism. Thyroid ultrasound and orbital computed tomography, with clinical symptoms and serum thyroxine and TRAb, informed diagnoses.

General study results and limits: Model output signaled ophthalmopathy a median roughly six months ahead of onset. Appearing also in blood were most of the thyroid clonotypes expanded above 0.001.

The specimen was blood. This chain connects TRBV11-2 to TRBJ2-3, with 7 bases aligning to TRBD2. The sequence derives from a woman aged 25-40 years with Graves' hyperthyroidism. The CDR3 spells CASSLRIEGGPSSTDTQYF. The DNA for the CDR3 is TGTGCCAGCAGCTTACGAATTGAGGGAGGGCCTTCTAGCACAGATACGCAGTATTTT.